This entry describes one T cell receptor beta chain. The specificity of this receptor is unknown. No much larger clone exists at a distance of one base, and base qualities are not known. The data originate from a study of blood T cell repertoires in COVID-19 (dated by TCRdb to 2019 to 2021). At the level of the whole study: Samples from collaborators originated in the United States, Italy and Spain and spanned both the acute and convalescent phases of COVID-19. The prospective study material was composed of cDNA or gDNA derived from T cells, B-cell-depleted T cells, or PBMCs. The dataset comprised deeply sampled blood TCRbeta repertoires from subjects exposed to, actively infected with, or recovered from COVID-19. The repertoires were released in a freely available public database meant as a resource for research on the immune response to SARS-CoV-2. The samples were drawn from two sources: the first 160 participants of the ongoing ImmuneRACE study, and 1,000 to 1,500 subjects contributed by 6 global collaborators. Sample metadata almost always included a de-identified subject ID, COVID-19 status, age in years and sex. HLA class I and class II types, where available, came from metadata supplied by the sample provider rather than from assay-based typing. What the research found in general, with its limitations: How much clinical and demographic metadata was included differed by source and by participant, and the metadata was provided uncurated.

Another Seattle source contributed samples from volunteer blood donors who had recovered from COVID-19. Collaborating institutions collected whole blood in K2EDTA tubes following their own protocols. Collaborator samples were shipped for TCRbeta analysis as frozen whole blood, isolated PBMCs, or DNA extracted from either sample type. TCRbeta CDR3 regions were amplified from genomic DNA by means of the immunoSEQ Assay, a bias-controlled multiplex PCR. As for how the authors treated the data: The number of nucleated cells in each sample was estimated by amplification of reference gene primers within the assay. To quantify the absolute abundance of each unique TCRbeta CDR3 rearrangement, sequence reads were collapsed and filtered. For each sample, productive Simpson clonality was calculated as the square root of Simpson's diversity index over productive rearrangements. TCRdb carries this immuneACCESS record with in-frame sequences only. Its versions omit some clonotypes, under half of them owing to an unresolved V gene in the studies checked, with the rest unexplained. V and J calls plus clone size are reproduced from that table; the DNA served to infer D and trimming. A total of roughly 150,000 clones appear in this sample, 88% of them only once. Of the sample, about 2.1% falls within the top ten clones.

The CDR1 and CDR2 encoded by the germline V gene are LGHNA and YSLEER. The CDR3, from cysteine to phenylalanine, totals 12 residues. CDR3 DNA is the only sequence kept; it has 36 bases, read in frame from the first base. V is cut by 4 bases and J by 7 bases, and the space between the germline ends is 10 bases. The source of this sequence is a man aged 45 to 65 who had recovered from COVID-19. The sample comprised peripheral blood. Recombination linked TRBV4-3 to TRBJ1-1, with the D gene uncertain. The DNA is TGCGCCAGCAGCCGGGGAGGAAGTGAAGCTTTCTTT. Translated, it reads CASSRGGSEAFF.